Below, one TCR beta chain is given with its context. Its specificity is not known. These data belong to a study of blood T cells in healthy people across ages. It was with a sample-barcoded 5' primer and a J-beta primer mix that a second PCR of about 7 to 12 cycles was run. The template-switch adaptor, which had 12 random nucleotides, put a tag on each cDNA molecule. TCRdb reanalysed the 5' RACE reads using MiXCR and keeps one entry per CDR3 protein. The data hold 1,100,000 or so distinct CDR3 sequences, with less than 50% observed a single time. Per the germline V gene, CDR1 is GTSNPN and CDR2 is SVGIG (reference sequence). With 3 bases clipped from V and 4 bases from J, the junction kept 9 bases outside the gene matches. The CDR3 is made up of 15 amino acids. Study-wide results and caveats: Unsorted PBMC input precluded a conclusive naive versus antigen-experienced comparison.

This receptor was obtained from a woman in her sixties in good health. Input material: blood. The V and J genes are TRBV30 and TRBJ2-3; 8 bases match TRBD1. The CDR3: CAWSRTGSVSDTQYF. DNA of the CDR3: TGTGCCTGGAGCCGGACAGGGTCGGTTTCAGATACGCAGTATTTT. The full variable domain, with the rest looked up from reference TRBV30 and TRBJ2-3, is SQTIHQWPATLVQPVGSPLSLECTVEGTSNPNLYWYRQAAGRGLQLLFYSVGIGQISSEVPQNLSASRPQDRQFILSSKKLLLSDSGFYLCAWSRTGSVSDTQYFGPGTRLTVL.